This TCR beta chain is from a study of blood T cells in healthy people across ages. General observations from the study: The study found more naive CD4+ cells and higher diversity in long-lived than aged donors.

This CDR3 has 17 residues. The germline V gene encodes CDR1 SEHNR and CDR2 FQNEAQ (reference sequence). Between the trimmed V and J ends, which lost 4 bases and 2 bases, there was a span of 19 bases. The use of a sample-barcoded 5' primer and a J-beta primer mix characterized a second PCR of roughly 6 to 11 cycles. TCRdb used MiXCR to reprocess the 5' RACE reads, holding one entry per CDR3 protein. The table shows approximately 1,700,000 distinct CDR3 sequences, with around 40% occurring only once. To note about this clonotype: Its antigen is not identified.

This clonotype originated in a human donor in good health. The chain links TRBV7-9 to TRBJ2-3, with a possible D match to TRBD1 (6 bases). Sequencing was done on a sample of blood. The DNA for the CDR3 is TGTGCCAGCAGCTCACATCGAACAGGGCCCCACACAGATACGCAGTATTTT. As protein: CASSSHRTGPHTDTQYF.